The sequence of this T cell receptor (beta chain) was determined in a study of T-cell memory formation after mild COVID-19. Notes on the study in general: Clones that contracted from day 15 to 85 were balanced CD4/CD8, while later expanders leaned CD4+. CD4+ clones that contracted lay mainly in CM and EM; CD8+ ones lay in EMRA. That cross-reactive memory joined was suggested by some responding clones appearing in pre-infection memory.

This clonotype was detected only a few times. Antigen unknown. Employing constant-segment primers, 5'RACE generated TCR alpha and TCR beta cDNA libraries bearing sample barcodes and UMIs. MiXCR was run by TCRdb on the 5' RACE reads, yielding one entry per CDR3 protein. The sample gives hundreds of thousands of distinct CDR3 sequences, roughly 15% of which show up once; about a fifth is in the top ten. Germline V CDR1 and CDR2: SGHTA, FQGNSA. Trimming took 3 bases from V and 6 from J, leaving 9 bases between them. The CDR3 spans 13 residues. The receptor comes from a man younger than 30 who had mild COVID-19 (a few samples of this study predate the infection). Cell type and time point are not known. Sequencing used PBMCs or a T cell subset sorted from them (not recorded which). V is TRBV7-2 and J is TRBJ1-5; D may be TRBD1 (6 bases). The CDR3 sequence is CASSFTQGQPQHF. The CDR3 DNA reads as TGTGCCAGCAGCTTCACACAGGGTCAGCCCCAGCATTTT.